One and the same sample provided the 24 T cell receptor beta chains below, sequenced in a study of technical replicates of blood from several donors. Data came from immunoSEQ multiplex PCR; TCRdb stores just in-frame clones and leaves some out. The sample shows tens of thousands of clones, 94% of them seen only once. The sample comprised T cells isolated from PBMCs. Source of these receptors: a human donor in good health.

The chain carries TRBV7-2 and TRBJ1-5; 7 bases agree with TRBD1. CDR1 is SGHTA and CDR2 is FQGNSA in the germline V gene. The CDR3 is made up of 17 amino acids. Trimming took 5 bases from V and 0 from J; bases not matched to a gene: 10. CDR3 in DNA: TGTGCCAGCAGCCTCATCCCCAGGGGGGTTAGCAATCAGCCCCAGCATTTT. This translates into CASSLIPRGVSNQPQHF.

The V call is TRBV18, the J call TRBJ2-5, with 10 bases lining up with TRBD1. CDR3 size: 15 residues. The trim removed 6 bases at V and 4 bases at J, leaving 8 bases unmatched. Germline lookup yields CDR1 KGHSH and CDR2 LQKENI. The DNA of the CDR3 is TGTGCCAGCTCCCCGGGACAGGGGTCGAGAGAGACCCAGTACTTC. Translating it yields CASSPGQGSRETQYF.

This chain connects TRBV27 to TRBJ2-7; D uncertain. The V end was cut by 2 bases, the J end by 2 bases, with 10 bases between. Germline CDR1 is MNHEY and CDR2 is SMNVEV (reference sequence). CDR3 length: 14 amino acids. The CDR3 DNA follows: TGTGCCAGCAGTTTACAGGAAAGACCCTACGAGCAGTACTTC. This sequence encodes CASSLQERPYEQYF.

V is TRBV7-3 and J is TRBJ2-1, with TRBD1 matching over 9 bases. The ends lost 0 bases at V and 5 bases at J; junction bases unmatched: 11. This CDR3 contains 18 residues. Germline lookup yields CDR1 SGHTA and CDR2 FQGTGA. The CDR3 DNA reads TGTGCCAGCAGCTTAACGGCAGGACAGGGGCCAGGCCACAATGAGCAGTTCTTC. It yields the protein CASSLTAGQGPGHNEQFF.

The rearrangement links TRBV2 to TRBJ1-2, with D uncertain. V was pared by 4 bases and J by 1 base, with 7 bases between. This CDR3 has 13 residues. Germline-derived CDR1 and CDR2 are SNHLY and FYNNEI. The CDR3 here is CASSGENNYGYTF. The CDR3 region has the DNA TGTGCCAGCAGTGGAGAGAATAACTATGGCTACACCTTC.

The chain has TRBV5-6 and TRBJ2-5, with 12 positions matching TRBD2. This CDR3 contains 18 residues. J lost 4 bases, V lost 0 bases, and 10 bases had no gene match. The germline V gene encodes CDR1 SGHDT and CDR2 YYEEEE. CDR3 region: CASSLGLAGVQYLETQYF. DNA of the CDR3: TGTGCCAGCAGCTTGGGACTAGCGGGGGTCCAGTACCTAGAGACCCAGTACTTC.

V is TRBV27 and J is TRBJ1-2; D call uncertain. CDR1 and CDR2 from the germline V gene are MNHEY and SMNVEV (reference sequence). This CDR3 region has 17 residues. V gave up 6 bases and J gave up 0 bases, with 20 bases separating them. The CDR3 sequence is CASRGWASEGSNYGYTF. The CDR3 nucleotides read TGTGCCAGCAGGGGATGGGCCTCGGAGGGCTCTAACTATGGCTACACCTTC.

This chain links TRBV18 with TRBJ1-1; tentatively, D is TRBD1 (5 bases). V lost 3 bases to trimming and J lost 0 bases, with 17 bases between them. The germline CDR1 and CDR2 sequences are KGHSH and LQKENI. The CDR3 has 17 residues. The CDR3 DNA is TGTGCCAGCTCACCCCCCGGGGGAGGAAAAATGAACACTGAAGCTTTCTTT. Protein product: CASSPPGGGKMNTEAFF.

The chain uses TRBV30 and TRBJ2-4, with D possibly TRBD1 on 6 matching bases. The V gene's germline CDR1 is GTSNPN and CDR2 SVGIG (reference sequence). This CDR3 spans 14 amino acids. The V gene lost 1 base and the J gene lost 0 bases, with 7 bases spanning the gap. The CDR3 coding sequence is TGTGCCTGGAGTGAAGGGGGAGCCAAAAACATTCAGTACTTC. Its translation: CAWSEGGAKNIQYF.

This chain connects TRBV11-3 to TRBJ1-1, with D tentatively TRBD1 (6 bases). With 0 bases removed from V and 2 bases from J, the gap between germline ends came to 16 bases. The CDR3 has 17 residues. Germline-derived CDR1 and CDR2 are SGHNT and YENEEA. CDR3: CASSLDVVGQRNTEAFF. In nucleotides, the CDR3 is TGTGCCAGCAGCTTAGATGTAGTGGGACAACGAAACACTGAAGCTTTCTTT.

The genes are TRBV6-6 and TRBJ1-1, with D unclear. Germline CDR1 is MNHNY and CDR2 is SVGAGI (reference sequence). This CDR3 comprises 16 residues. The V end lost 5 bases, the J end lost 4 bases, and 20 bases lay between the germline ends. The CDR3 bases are TGTGCCAGCAGTCCCTCGGAGGCATCTGTGGGCACTGAAGCTTTCTTT. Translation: CASSPSEASVGTEAFF.

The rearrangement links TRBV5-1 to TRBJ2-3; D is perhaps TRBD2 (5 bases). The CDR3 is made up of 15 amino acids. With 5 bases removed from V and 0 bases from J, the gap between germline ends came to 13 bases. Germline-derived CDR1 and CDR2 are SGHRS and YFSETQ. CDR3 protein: CASSGGRYSTDTQYF. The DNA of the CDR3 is TGCGCCAGCAGTGGCGGGCGCTATAGCACAGATACGCAGTATTTT.

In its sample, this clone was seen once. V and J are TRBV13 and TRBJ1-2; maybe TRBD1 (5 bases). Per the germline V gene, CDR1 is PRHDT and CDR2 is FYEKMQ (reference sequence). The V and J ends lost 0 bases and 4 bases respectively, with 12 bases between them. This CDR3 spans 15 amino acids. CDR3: CASSLGQANLYGYTF. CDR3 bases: TGTGCCAGCAGCTTAGGACAGGCGAACCTCTATGGCTACACCTTC.

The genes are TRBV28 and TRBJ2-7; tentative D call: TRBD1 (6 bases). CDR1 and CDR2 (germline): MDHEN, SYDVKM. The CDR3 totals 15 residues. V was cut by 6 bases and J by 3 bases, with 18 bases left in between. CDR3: CASRLPGDTFYEQYF. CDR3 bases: TGTGCCAGCAGGCTCCCCGGGGACACATTCTACGAGCAGTACTTC. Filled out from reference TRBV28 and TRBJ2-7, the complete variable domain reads DVKVTQSSRYLVKRTGEKVFLECVQDMDHENMFWYRQDPGLGLRLIYFSYDVKMKEKGDIPEGYSVSREKKERFSLILESASTNQTSMYLCASRLPGDTFYEQYFGPGTRLTVT.

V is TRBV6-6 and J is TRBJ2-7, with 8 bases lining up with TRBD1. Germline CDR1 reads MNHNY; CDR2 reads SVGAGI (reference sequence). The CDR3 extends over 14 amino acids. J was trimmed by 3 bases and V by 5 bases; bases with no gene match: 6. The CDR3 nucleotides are TGTGCCAGCAGTAGCCCGACAGGGGTCTACGAGCAGTACTTC. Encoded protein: CASSSPTGVYEQYF.

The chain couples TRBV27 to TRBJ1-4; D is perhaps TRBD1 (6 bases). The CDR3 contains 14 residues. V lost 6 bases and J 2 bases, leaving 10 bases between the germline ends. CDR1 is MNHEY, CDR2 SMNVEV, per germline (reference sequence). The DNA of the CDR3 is TGTGCCAGCAGAAGGACAGCCACTAATGAAAAACTGTTTTTT. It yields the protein CASRRTATNEKLFF.

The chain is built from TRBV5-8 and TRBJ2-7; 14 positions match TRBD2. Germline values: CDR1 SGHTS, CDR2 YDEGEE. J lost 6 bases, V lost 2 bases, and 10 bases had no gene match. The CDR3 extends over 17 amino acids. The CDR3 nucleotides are TGTGCCAGCAGCTTACGACTAGCGGGAGGGCCGACGGGCGAGCAGTACTTC. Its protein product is CASSLRLAGGPTGEQYF.

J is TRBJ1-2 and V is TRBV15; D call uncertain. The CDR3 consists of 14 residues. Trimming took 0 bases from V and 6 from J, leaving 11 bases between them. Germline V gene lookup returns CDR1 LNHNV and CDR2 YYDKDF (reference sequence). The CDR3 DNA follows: TGTGCCACCAGCAGAGATAAGAAACCGGATGGCTACACCTTC. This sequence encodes CATSRDKKPDGYTF.

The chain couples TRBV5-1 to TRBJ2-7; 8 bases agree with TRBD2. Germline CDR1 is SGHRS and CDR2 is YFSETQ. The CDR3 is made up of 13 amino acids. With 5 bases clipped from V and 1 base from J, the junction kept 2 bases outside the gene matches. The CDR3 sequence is CASSSGVSYEQYF. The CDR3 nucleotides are TGCGCCAGCAGTAGCGGGGTTTCCTACGAGCAGTACTTC. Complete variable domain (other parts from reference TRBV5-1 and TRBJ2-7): KAGVTQTPRYLIKTRGQQVTLSCSPISGHRSVSWYQQTPGQGLQFLFEYFSETQRNKGNFPGRFSGRQFSNSRSEMNVSTLELGDSALYLCASSSGVSYEQYFGPGTRLTVT.

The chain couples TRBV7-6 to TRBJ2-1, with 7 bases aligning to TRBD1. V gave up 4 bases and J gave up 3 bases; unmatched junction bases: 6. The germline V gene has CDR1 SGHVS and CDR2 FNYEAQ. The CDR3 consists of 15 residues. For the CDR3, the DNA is TGTGCCAGCAGCTCCCTCCGGGACAGCTACAATGAGCAGTTCTTC. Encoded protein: CASSSLRDSYNEQFF.

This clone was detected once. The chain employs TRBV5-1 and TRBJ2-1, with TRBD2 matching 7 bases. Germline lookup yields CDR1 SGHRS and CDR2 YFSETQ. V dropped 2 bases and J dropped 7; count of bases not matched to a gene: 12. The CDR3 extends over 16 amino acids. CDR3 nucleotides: TGCGCCAGCAGCTTACTATACGGACTAGAGACGAATGAGCAGTTCTTC. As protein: CASSLLYGLETNEQFF.

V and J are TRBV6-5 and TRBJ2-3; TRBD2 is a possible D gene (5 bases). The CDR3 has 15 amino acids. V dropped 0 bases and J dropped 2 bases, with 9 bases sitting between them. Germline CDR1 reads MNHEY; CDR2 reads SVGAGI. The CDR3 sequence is CASSYSSGNTDTQYF. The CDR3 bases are TGTGCCAGCAGTTACTCTTCGGGAAACACAGATACGCAGTATTTT.

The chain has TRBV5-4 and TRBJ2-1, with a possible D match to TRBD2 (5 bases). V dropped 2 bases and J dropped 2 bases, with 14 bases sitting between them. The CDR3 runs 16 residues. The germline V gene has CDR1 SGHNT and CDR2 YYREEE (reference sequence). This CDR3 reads CASSFTTGNAYNEQFF. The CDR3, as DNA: TGTGCCAGCAGCTTTACTACCGGGAACGCCTACAATGAGCAGTTCTTC.

CDR3 nucleotide sequence: TGCGCCAGCAGCCAAGATCCTAATCAGCCCCAGCATTTT. It encodes CASSQDPNQPQHF. This sequence joins TRBV4-1 and TRBJ1-5, with unresolved D. Germline lookup yields CDR1 MGHRA and CDR2 YSYEKL. The CDR3 length is 13 residues. Trimming left V 0 bases short and J 4 bases short, with 4 bases between.